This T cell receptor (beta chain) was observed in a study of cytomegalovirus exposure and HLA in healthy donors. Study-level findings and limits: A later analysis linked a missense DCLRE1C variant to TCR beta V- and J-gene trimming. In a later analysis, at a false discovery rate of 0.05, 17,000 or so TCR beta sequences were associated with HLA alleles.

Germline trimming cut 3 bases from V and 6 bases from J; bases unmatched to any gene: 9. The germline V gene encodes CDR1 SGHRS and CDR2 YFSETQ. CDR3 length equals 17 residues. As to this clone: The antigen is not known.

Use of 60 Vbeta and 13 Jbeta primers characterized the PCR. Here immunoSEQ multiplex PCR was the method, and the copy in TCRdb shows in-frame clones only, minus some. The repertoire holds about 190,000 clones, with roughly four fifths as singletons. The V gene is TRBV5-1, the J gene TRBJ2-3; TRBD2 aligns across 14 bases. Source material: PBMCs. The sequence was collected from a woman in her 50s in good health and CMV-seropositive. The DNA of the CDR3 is TGCGCCAGCAGCTACTCGACTAGCGGGGGGGCCCGGGATACGCAGTATTTT. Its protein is CASSYSTSGGARDTQYF. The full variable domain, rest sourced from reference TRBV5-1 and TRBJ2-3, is KAGVTQTPRYLIKTRGQQVTLSCSPISGHRSVSWYQQTPGQGLQFLFEYFSETQRNKGNFPGRFSGRQFSNSRSEMNVSTLELGDSALYLCASSYSTSGGARDTQYFGPGTRLTVL.